The 10 T cell receptor beta chains reported below all come from one sample, sequenced in a study of cytomegalovirus exposure and HLA in healthy donors. Vbeta (60) and Jbeta (13) primers were used in the PCR. The method was immunoSEQ multiplex PCR; TCRdb's version includes in-frame clones alone and lacks a portion of them. The table includes around 92,000 clones, roughly 74% detected once. Material for sequencing was PBMCs. The receptors stem from a female donor in good health and CMV-seropositive.

The genes are TRBV9 and TRBJ1-1; no definite D call. Trimming left V 0 bases short and J 5 bases short, with 11 bases between. Germline V CDR1 and CDR2: SGDLS, YYNGEE. The CDR3 totals 14 residues. This CDR3 reads CASSVDPGGTEAFF. Written as DNA, the CDR3 is TGTGCCAGCAGCGTAGATCCGGGAGGGACTGAAGCTTTCTTT.

The chain couples TRBV2 to TRBJ2-3, with TRBD2 as a possible D gene (5 bases). V gave up 6 bases and J gave up 11 bases, with 21 bases separating them. Germline V gene sequence: CDR1 SNHLY, CDR2 FYNNEI. CDR3 length: 14 residues. In nucleotides, the CDR3 is TGTGCCAGCAGGAGGGCCGTGGGTTGGCGATGGCAGTATTTT. Protein product: CASRRAVGWRWQYF.

CDR3 loop: CASSHYSRDHYEQYF. In DNA, the CDR3 is TGTGCCAGCAGCCACTATTCCAGAGACCACTACGAGCAGTACTTC. The chain combines TRBV5-8 with TRBJ2-7; no definite D call. V lost 4 bases to trimming and J lost 3 bases, with 17 bases between them. This CDR3 comprises 15 residues. CDR1 is SGHTS and CDR2 is YDEGEE in the germline V gene.

This clone was picked up a small number of times. Other nucleotide sequences from this sample produce the same CDR3. This sequence joins TRBV30 and TRBJ1-5; the match to TRBD1 covers 8 bases. Trimming at V came to 5 bases and at J to 5 bases, leaving 5 bases not matched to a gene. The CDR3 is made up of 13 amino acids. The germline V gene encodes CDR1 GTSNPN and CDR2 SVGIG (reference sequence). DNA of the CDR3: TGTGCCTGGGGCCAGGGGGCCGATCAGCCCCAGCATTTT. Its protein is CAWGQGADQPQHF.

The V and J genes are TRBV7-2 and TRBJ2-1; 15 bases are a match to TRBD2. The CDR3 has 17 residues. J lost 0 bases, V lost 5 bases, and 2 bases had no gene match. Germline V gene lookup returns CDR1 SGHTA and CDR2 FQGNSA. This CDR3 is CASSTGLAGGSYNEQFF. The CDR3 DNA follows: TGTGCCAGCAGCACGGGACTAGCGGGGGGCTCCTACAATGAGCAGTTCTTC.

This clone has only a few counts. V usage is TRBV7-2 and J usage is TRBJ2-5, with 8 bases identical to TRBD1. The CDR3 spans 14 residues. The V gene end was trimmed by 4 bases and the J gene end by 5 bases; junction bases not matched to a gene: 6. The germline CDR1 and CDR2 sequences are SGHTA and FQGNSA. The CDR3 DNA reads TGTGCCAGCAGCTCCGGCGACAGGGGTGAGACCCAGTACTTC. Its translation is CASSSGDRGETQYF.

This clone came up many times. The chain combines TRBV5-4 with TRBJ2-2; tentatively, D is TRBD1 (5 bases). The CDR3 has 15 residues. CDR1 is SGHNT, CDR2 YYREEE, per germline (reference sequence). Trimming took off 3 bases at V and 4 bases at J, with 13 bases between the two ends. DNA for the CDR3: TGTGCCAGCAGCTCACAGGCGCCCGGCACCGGGGAGCTGTTTTTT. Residues: CASSSQAPGTGELFF. The full variable domain, its missing parts supplied by reference TRBV5-4 and TRBJ2-2, is ETGVTQSPTHLIKTRGQQVTLRCSSQSGHNTVSWYQQALGQGPQFIFQYYREEENGRGNFPPRFSGLQFPNYSSELNVNALELDDSALYLCASSSQAPGTGELFFGEGSRLTVL.

The V gene is TRBV9, the J gene TRBJ2-7; TRBD2 matches 8 bases. CDR1 and CDR2 from the germline V gene are SGDLS and YYNGEE. V shed 0 bases and J 3 bases; nucleotides not matched to a gene: 5. This CDR3 region has 15 residues. CDR3 amino acids: CASSVDQRGIYEQYF. CDR3 sequence (DNA): TGTGCCAGCAGCGTAGACCAGCGGGGGATCTACGAGCAGTACTTC. The whole variable domain, remainder taken from reference TRBV9 and TRBJ2-7, is DSGVTQTPKHLITATGQRVTLRCSPRSGDLSVYWYQQSLDQGLQFLIQYYNGEERAKGNILERFSAQQFPDLHSELNLSSLELGDSALYFCASSVDQRGIYEQYFGPGTRLTVT.

The chain is built from TRBV19 and TRBJ2-7; tentative D call: TRBD1 (6 bases). Between the trimmed V and J ends, which lost 4 bases and 3 bases, there was a span of 10 bases. The CDR3 spans 13 residues. Germline assignment: CDR1 LNHDA and CDR2 SQIVND (reference sequence). The CDR3 DNA follows: TGTGCCAGTAGTACTCGGGACAACTACGAGCAGTACTTC. This gives the protein CASSTRDNYEQYF.

V usage is TRBV4-1 and J usage is TRBJ1-5; 8 bases are a match to TRBD1. V was pared by 4 bases and J by 0 bases, with 5 bases of the junction left unmatched. Germline CDR1 MGHRA, CDR2 YSYEKL. This CDR3 region has 16 residues. The chain's CDR3 is CASSPDRANSNQPQHF. The CDR3 coding sequence is TGCGCCAGCAGCCCGGACAGGGCCAATAGCAATCAGCCCCAGCATTTT.